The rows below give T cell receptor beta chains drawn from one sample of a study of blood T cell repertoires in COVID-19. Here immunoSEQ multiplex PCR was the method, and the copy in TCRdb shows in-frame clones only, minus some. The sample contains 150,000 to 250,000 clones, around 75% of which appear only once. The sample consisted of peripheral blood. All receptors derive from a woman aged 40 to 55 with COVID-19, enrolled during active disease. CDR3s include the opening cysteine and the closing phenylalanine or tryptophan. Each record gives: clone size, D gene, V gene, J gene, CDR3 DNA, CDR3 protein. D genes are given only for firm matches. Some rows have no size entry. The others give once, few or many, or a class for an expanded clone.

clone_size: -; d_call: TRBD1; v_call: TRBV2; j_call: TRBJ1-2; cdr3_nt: TGTGCCAGCAGAGAGGCAGGGGGGAGACGGAACTATGGCTACACCTTC; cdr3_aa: CASREAGGRRNYGYTF
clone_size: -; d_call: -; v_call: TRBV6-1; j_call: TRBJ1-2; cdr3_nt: TGTGCCAGCAGTGAAAGGGGGACATTACATAACACCTTC; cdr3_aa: CASSERGTLHNTF
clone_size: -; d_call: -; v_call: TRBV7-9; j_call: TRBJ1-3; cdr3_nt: TGTGCCAGCAGCTTAGCAGGGGAAGCTGGAAACACCATATATTTT; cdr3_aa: CASSLAGEAGNTIYF
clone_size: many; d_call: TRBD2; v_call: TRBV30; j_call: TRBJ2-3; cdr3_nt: TGTGCCTGGAGTGGGGGACTAGCGGGAGGGCCTAGCACAGATACGCAGTATTTT; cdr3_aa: CAWSGGLAGGPSTDTQYF
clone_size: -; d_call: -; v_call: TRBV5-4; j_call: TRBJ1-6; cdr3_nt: TGTGCCAGCAGCTTGGACAGTCTAAATTCACCCCTCCACTTT; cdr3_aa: CASSLDSLNSPLHF
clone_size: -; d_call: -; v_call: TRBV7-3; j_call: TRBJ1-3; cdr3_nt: TGTGCCAGCAGCTTCGGGAGCTCTGGAAACACCATATATTTT; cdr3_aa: CASSFGSSGNTIYF
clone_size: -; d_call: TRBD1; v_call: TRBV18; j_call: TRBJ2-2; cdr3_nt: TGTGCCAGCTCACACGGACAGGGGGCCGCCGGGGAGCTGTTTTTT; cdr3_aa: CASSHGQGAAGELFF
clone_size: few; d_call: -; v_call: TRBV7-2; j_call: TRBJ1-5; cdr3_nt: TGTGCCAGCAGCCGCACCGACTATAGCAATCAGCCCCAGCATTTT; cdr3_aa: CASSRTDYSNQPQHF
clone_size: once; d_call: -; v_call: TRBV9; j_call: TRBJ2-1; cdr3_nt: TGTGCCAGCAGCGTAGCGAGCTCCTACAATGAGCAGTTCTTC; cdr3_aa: CASSVASSYNEQFF
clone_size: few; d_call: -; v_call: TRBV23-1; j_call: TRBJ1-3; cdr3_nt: TGCGCCAGCAAAGCGCAGAGCTCTGGAAACACCATATATTTT; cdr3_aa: CASKAQSSGNTIYF
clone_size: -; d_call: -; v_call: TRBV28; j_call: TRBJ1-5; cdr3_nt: TGTGCCAGCCTAGCCAGCGGGAACCCAAGGCAGCCCCAGCATTTT; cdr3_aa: CASLASGNPRQPQHF
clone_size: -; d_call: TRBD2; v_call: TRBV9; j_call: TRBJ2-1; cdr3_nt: TGTGCCAGCAGCCCCCAACGTGCCGGGACTAGCGGGGGGAATGAGCAGTTCTTC; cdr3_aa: CASSPQRAGTSGGNEQFF
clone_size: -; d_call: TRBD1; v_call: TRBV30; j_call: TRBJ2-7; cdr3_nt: TGTGCCTATCGGGACAGCGCCTACGAGCAGTACTTC; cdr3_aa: CAYRDSAYEQYF
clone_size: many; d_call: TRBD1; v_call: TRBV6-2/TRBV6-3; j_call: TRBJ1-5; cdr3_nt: TGTGCCAGCAGTTACAATTGGGGGGACAGGGGGTCCAATCAGCCCCAGCATTTT; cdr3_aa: CASSYNWGDRGSNQPQHF
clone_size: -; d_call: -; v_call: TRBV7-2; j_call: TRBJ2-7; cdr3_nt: TGTGCCAGCAGCCAGGGGGGCGGGGACTACGAGCAGTACTTC; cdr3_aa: CASSQGGGDYEQYF
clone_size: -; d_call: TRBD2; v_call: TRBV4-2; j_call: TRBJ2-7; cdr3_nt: TGTGCCAGCAGCCCCGGGACTAGCGGTCCGGGCGAGCAGTACTTC; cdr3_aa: CASSPGTSGPGEQYF
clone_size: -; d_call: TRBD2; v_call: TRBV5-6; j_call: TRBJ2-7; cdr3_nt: TGTGCCAGCAGCCAAAGCGGGGGGCCGGGAGAGCAGTACTTC; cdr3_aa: CASSQSGGPGEQYF
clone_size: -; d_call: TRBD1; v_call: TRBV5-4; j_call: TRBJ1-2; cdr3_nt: TGTGCCAGCAGCCGCGGACAGGCAATGGCTAACTATGGCTACACCTTC; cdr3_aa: CASSRGQAMANYGYTF
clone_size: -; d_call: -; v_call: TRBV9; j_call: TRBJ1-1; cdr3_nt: TGTGCCAGCAGCCCAAGACAGGTGTCGAACACTGAAGCTTTCTTT; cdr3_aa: CASSPRQVSNTEAFF
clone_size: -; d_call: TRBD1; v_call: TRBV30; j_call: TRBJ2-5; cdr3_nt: TGTGCCTGGAAGCCGGACAGGGCGATGGTGACCCAGTACTTC; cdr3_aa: CAWKPDRAMVTQYF
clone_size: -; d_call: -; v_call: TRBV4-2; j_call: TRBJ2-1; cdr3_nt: TGTGCCAGCCGACGGGGTCCTACGGGGAATGAGCAGTTCTTC; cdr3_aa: CASRRGPTGNEQFF
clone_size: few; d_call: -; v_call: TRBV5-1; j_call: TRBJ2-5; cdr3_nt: TGCGCCAGCAGCTTTGGGCTCTCTGGAGGAGAGACCCAGTACTTC; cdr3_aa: CASSFGLSGGETQYF
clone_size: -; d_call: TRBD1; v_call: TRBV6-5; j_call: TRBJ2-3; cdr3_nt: TGTGCCACCCGGACAGGGAGAGAAGGCACAGATACGCAGTATTTT; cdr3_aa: CATRTGREGTDTQYF
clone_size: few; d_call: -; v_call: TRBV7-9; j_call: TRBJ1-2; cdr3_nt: TGTGCCAGCAGCTTATGGACAGCGCAGTGGGGTGGCTACACCTTC; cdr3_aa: CASSLWTAQWGGYTF
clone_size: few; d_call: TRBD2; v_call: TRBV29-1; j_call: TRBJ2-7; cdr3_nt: TGCAGCGTTGAAAGCGGGAGTGACGAGCAGTACTTC; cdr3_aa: CSVESGSDEQYF
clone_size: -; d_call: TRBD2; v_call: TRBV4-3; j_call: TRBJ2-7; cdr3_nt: TGCGCCAGCAGCCAAGCACTAGCGGGGGCCTACGAGCAGTACTTC; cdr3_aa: CASSQALAGAYEQYF
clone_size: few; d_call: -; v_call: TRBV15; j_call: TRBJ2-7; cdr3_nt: TGTGCCACCAGCAGAGTCGCAGGATACTACGAGCAGTACTTC; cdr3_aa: CATSRVAGYYEQYF
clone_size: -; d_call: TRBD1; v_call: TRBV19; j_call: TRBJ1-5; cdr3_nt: TGTGCCAGTAGTATTGTCTCCTCCGGACAGGGAGGACAGCCCCAGCATTTT; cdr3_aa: CASSIVSSGQGGQPQHF
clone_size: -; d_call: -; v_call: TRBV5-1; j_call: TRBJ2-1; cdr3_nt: TGCGCCAGCAGCTTGGCCGTCGGACTACAGAATGAGCAGTTCTTC; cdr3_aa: CASSLAVGLQNEQFF
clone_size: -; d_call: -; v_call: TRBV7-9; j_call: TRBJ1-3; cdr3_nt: TGTGCCAGCAGCTCTCCTGAGGGAAACACCATATATTTT; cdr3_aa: CASSSPEGNTIYF
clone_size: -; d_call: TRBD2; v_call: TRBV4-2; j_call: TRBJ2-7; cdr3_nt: TGTGCCAGCAGCCAAGAAGCGACTAGCGGGTACGAGCAGTACTTC; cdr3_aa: CASSQEATSGYEQYF
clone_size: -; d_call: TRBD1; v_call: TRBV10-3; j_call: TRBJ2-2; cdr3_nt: TGTGCCATCAGCGGACAGGGGGACACCGGGGAGCTGTTTTTT; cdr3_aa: CAISGQGDTGELFF
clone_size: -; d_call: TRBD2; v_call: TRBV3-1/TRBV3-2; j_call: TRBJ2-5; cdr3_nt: TGTGCCAGCAGCCCTCCCCCCAGCGGGAGATGGCAAGAGACCCAGTACTTC; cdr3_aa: CASSPPPSGRWQETQYF
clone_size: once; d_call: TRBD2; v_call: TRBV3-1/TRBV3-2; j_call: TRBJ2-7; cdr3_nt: TGTGCCAGCAGCCCCTACGGGGCTAGCGGGGGTGAGCAGTACTTC; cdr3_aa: CASSPYGASGGEQYF
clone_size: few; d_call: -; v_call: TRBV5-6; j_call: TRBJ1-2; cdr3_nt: TGTGCCAGCAGCTTGGGTGGTGGACTGAACTATGGCTACACCTTC; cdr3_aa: CASSLGGGLNYGYTF
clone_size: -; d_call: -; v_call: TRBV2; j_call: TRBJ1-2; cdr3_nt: TGTGCCAGCAGTGAAAACACCCAGCAGGATAGCTACACCTTC; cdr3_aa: CASSENTQQDSYTF
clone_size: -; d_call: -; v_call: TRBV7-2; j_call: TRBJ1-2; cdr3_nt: TGTGCCAGCAGCTTAGGCGGGGGGCTAGACTATGGCTACACCTTC; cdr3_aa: CASSLGGGLDYGYTF
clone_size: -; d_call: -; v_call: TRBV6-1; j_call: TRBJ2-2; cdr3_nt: TGTGCCAGCAGTGAACGGGGCGGGGAGCTGTTTTTT; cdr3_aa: CASSERGGELFF
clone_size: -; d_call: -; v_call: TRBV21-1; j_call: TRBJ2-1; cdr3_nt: TGTGCCAGCAGCCCCCCGGGGACTAGCAACGGTCGTGAGCAGTTCTTC; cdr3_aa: CASSPPGTSNGREQFF
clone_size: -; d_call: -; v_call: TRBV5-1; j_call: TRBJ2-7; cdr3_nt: TGCGCCAGCAGCTTGGGTTTTAATTCCGGGGACGAGCAGTACTTC; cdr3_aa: CASSLGFNSGDEQYF
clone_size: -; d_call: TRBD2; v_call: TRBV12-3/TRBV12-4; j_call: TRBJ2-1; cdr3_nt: TGTGCCAGCAGTTTTAAGGCGGGAGGGCCGGAGTTCTTC; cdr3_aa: CASSFKAGGPEFF
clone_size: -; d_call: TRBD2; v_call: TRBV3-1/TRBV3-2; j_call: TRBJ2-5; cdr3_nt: TGTGCCAGCAGCCGGGAGGGTAGCGTAGAGACCCAGTACTTC; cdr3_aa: CASSREGSVETQYF
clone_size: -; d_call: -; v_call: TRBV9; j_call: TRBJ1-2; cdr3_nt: TGTGCCAGCAGCGTAGGGGGCGTTTCTTATGGCTACACCTTC; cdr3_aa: CASSVGGVSYGYTF
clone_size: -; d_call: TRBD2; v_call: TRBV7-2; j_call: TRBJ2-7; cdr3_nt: TGTGCCAGCAGCCAATTCGGACTAGCGGTGGGATCCGGCTACGAGCAGTACTTC; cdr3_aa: CASSQFGLAVGSGYEQYF
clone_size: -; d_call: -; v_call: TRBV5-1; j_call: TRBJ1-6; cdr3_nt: TGCGCCAGCAGCTTGCAAGGGGCTTATAATAATTCACCCCTCCACTTT; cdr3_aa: CASSLQGAYNNSPLHF
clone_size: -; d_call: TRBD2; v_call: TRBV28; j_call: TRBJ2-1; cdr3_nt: TGTGCCAGCAGTTTAGAAGCTAGCGGGAGGAGCGGGCAGTTCTTC; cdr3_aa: CASSLEASGRSGQFF
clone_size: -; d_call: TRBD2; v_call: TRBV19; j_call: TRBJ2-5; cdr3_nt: TGTGCCAGTAGTATTCGCGGGGGGGAGACCCAGTACTTC; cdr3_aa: CASSIRGGETQYF